The 22 T cell receptor beta chains below all came from one sample that was sequenced in a study of blood T cells in healthy people across ages. PCR was performed a second time for about 7 to 12 cycles using a sample-barcoded 5' primer and a J-beta primer mix. TCRdb recomputed calls from the 5' RACE reads with MiXCR, one row per CDR3 protein. The sample yields roughly 700,000 distinct CDR3 sequences, roughly 50% seen once. Material: blood. The source of these receptors is a woman aged 60-70 years in good health.

The chain links TRBV20-1 to TRBJ2-4; 13 bases line up with TRBD2. The assigned J gene may be wrong: the sequence end matches TRBJ2-5 better. The germline CDR1 and CDR2 sequences are DFQATT and SNEGSKA (reference sequence). The CDR3 consists of 15 residues. This CDR3 is CSARKGLAGKETQYF. In nucleotides, the CDR3 is TGCAGTGCTAGAAAGGGACTAGCGGGAAAAGAGACCCAGTACTTC.

A few counts support this clonotype. The rearrangement joins TRBV11-2 to TRBJ1-4; 8 nucleotides agree with TRBD1. V lost 5 bases, J lost 9 bases, and 8 bases stayed unmatched. This CDR3 has 14 residues. Germline assignment: CDR1 SGHAT and CDR2 FQNNGV. The CDR3 protein is CASSKDRDWKKLFF. The CDR3 DNA follows: TGTGCCAGCAGCAAGGACAGGGATTGGAAAAAACTGTTTTTT.

This clonotype was found a few times. The CDR3 sequence is CASSPRGVGTQYF. CDR3 nucleotide sequence: TGTGCCAGCAGCCCCCGCGGGGTAGGGACCCAGTACTTC. The V call is TRBV7-2, the J call TRBJ2-5; perhaps TRBD2 as D (6 bases). The CDR3 has 13 residues. V was clipped by 5 bases and J by 7 bases, with 14 bases between them. CDR1 is SGHTA and CDR2 is FQGNSA in the germline V gene.

CDR3 sequence: CAIREGTSGRTDTQYF. CDR3 bases: TGTGCCATCAGAGAAGGGACTAGCGGGCGCACAGATACGCAGTATTTT. The J gene is TRBJ2-3, the V gene TRBV10-3, with 12 nucleotides matching TRBD2. The V gene end was trimmed by 6 bases and the J gene end by 1 base; junction bases not matched to a gene: 5. This CDR3 is built from 16 residues. CDR1 ENHRY and CDR2 SYGVKD come from the germline V gene.

This chain links TRBV20-1 with TRBJ2-7; TRBD2 might be the D (6 bases). Germline V gene lookup returns CDR1 DFQATT and CDR2 SNEGSKA (reference sequence). V was trimmed by 8 bases and J by 2 bases, leaving 13 bases between them. CDR3 length: 12 residues. CDR3 sequence (DNA): TGCAGTTCGGGGACTGAGACCTACGAGCAGTACTTC. Translating gives CSSGTETYEQYF.

About this clonotype itself: A much larger clone is a single base away; this may be a read error. The chain is built from TRBV11-3 and TRBJ1-1; D is unclear. The CDR3 totals 14 residues. V was pared by 5 bases and J by 4 bases, with 14 bases between. Germline V gene data show CDR1 as SGHNT and CDR2 as YENEEA. The CDR3 spells CASSPPGKTTEAFF. The CDR3 DNA reads TGTGCCAGCAGCCCTCCCGGGAAGACCACTGAAGCTTTCTTT.

This clonotype was found many times. The chain links TRBV10-3 to TRBJ2-3, with 8 bases identical to TRBD1. V shed 2 bases, J shed 4 bases, and the junction held 11 bases outside the gene matches. The CDR3 has 17 residues. Germline lookup yields CDR1 ENHRY and CDR2 SYGVKD. Here the CDR3 reads CAISEQKGQGGSDTQYF. As DNA, the CDR3 is TGTGCCATCAGTGAGCAAAAAGGACAGGGTGGATCAGATACGCAGTATTTT.

The chain joins TRBV28 to TRBJ1-2; D is unclear. The CDR3 loop spans 12 amino acids. The germline V gene has CDR1 MDHEN and CDR2 SYDVKM. CDR3 in DNA: TGTGCAGCAGCCCCATCTAACTATGGCTACACCTTC. Translation gives CAAAPSNYGYTF.

This clonotype was seen a handful of times. The chain joins TRBV9 to TRBJ2-4; D perhaps matches TRBD2 (5 bases). The CDR3 has 14 residues. Germline assignment: CDR1 SGDLS and CDR2 YYNGEE. V dropped 4 bases and J dropped 6 bases, with 14 bases sitting between them. The CDR3 coding sequence is TGTGCCAGCAGCATTGGGAGTTTCGGAAACATTCAGTACTTC. This translates into CASSIGSFGNIQYF.

The chain has TRBV28 and TRBJ1-2, with D possibly matching TRBD1 (5 bases). The CDR3 runs 13 residues. V was clipped by 6 bases and J by 8 bases, with 16 bases between them. The V gene's germline CDR1 is MDHEN and CDR2 SYDVKM. The CDR3 protein is CASSPGTSAGYTF. As DNA, the CDR3 is TGTGCCAGCAGCCCGGGGACCTCCGCGGGCTACACCTTC.

The sample holds a few counts of this clonotype. V gene TRBV20-1 combines with J gene TRBJ2-5; tentatively, D is TRBD1 or TRBD2 (5 bases each). The CDR3 sequence is 12 residues long. Germline V gene data show CDR1 as DFQATT and CDR2 as SNEGSKA (reference sequence). The V end was cut by 3 bases, the J end by 0 bases, with 5 bases between. CDR3 loop: CSARGDQETQYF. The CDR3, as DNA: TGCAGTGCTAGGGGGGACCAAGAGACCCAGTACTTC.

This clonotype has just a few counts. This chain joins TRBV20-1 and TRBJ2-3; 7 nucleotides agree with TRBD2. V dropped 5 bases and J dropped 6; count of bases not matched to a gene: 8. This CDR3 has 13 residues. Per germline, CDR1 DFQATT and CDR2 SNEGSKA (reference sequence). The DNA of the CDR3 is TGCAGTGCTTTCGGCACGACTAGCGATACGCAGTATTTT. Translated: CSAFGTTSDTQYF.

The rearrangement uses TRBV9 and TRBJ2-5; TRBD1 is a possible D gene (6 bases). Trimming left V 0 bases short and J 3 bases short, with 9 bases between. In germline, CDR1 is SGDLS, CDR2 YYNGEE. This CDR3 spans 14 amino acids. CDR3 residues: CASSVATGKETQYF. Here the CDR3 DNA reads TGTGCCAGCAGCGTAGCTACAGGGAAAGAGACCCAGTACTTC.

This sequence joins TRBV7-2 and TRBJ1-2, with 8 bases fitting TRBD1. The J segment lost 4 bases and the V segment lost 4 bases, leaving 5 bases of the junction unmatched. The germline CDR1 and CDR2 sequences are SGHTA and FQGNSA. The CDR3 is 14 residues long. The CDR3 protein is CASSYRDRSYGYTF. CDR3 nucleotides: TGTGCCAGCAGCTACCGGGACAGGAGCTATGGCTACACCTTC.

This clonotype was detected a few times. This chain links TRBV9 with TRBJ2-1; D not resolved. V was cut by 1 base and J by 9 bases, with 17 bases left in between. There are 15 residues in the CDR3. Germline V gene data show CDR1 as SGDLS and CDR2 as YYNGEE. Here the CDR3 reads CASSVHMDRAGEQFF. Written as DNA, the CDR3 is TGTGCCAGCAGCGTACACATGGACCGCGCAGGTGAGCAGTTCTTC.

This clonotype occurred a few times. The rearrangement joins TRBV20-1 to TRBJ2-1, with D possibly matching TRBD2 (5 bases). V lost 4 bases to trimming and J lost 10 bases, with 11 bases between them. The CDR3 is 11 residues long. Germline V gives CDR1 DFQATT, CDR2 SNEGSKA (reference sequence). The CDR3 coding sequence is TGCAGTGCTAACTCCGGGGTGGAGCAGTTCTTC. Protein product: CSANSGVEQFF.

The V gene is TRBV7-3, the J gene TRBJ1-1, with a possible D match to TRBD1 (5 bases). The length of the CDR3 is 18 residues. V lost 2 bases, J lost 1 base, and 20 bases lay in between. CDR1 and CDR2 (germline): SGHTA, FQGTGA. CDR3 sequence: CASSLRAQGGSRNTEAFF. In nucleotides, the CDR3 is TGTGCCAGCAGCTTACGGGCCCAGGGCGGATCTCGGAACACTGAAGCTTTCTTT.

The genes are TRBV20-1 and TRBJ2-7; 7 nucleotides line up with TRBD1. Germline V gene sequence: CDR1 DFQATT, CDR2 SNEGSKA (reference sequence). This CDR3 is 13 amino acids long. The ends lost 5 bases at V and 0 bases at J; junction bases unmatched: 4. DNA for the CDR3: TGCAGTGCTCACAACAGGGGCTCCTACGAGCAGTACTTC. Its protein is CSAHNRGSYEQYF.

This sequence joins TRBV7-2 and TRBJ2-4; perhaps D is TRBD1 or TRBD2 (6 bases each). In germline, CDR1 is SGHTA, CDR2 FQGNSA. The CDR3 totals 16 residues. Trimming took 5 bases from V and 1 from J, leaving 15 bases between them. The CDR3 DNA is TGTGCCAGCAGCAGGGGGAATGGGGGGGCCAAAAACATTCAGTACTTC. Translated: CASSRGNGGAKNIQYF.

The chain is built from TRBV6-6 and TRBJ2-7; the D is unclear. This CDR3 contains 15 residues. Trimming pared 4 bases from V and 3 bases from J, leaving 16 bases between. Germline assignment: CDR1 MNHNY and CDR2 SVGAGI (reference sequence). This CDR3 reads CASSSPRSVDYEQYF. CDR3 sequence (DNA): TGTGCCAGCAGTTCCCCGAGGAGTGTAGACTACGAGCAGTACTTC.

The chain uses TRBV30 and TRBJ2-7, with no clear D. In germline, CDR1 is GTSNPN, CDR2 SVGIG (reference sequence). V lost 0 bases, J lost 3 bases, and 12 bases lay in between. This CDR3 is 14 amino acids long. For the CDR3, the DNA is TGTGCCTGGAGTGTAGGCGGCACTCACTACGAGCAGTACTTC. The encoded protein is CAWSVGGTHYEQYF.

CDR3 amino acids: CASSSLGDRGPYEQYF. In DNA form, the CDR3 reads TGTGCCAGCAGCTCCCTTGGGGACAGGGGACCCTACGAGCAGTACTTC. This rearrangement joins TRBV28 to TRBJ2-7; 10 nucleotides line up with TRBD1. The CDR3 runs to 16 residues. Trimming removed 6 bases from V and 2 bases from J; junction bases left unmatched: 10. Germline loops: CDR1 MDHEN, CDR2 SYDVKM.